This T cell receptor beta chain is from a study of regulatory T cells in long-lasting Graves disease. The study's findings and limits: The study found TRBV28, TRBJ1-2 and TRBJ2-5 favored in persistent disease. The TCR repertoire of persistent Graves' patients was less diverse than that of newly diagnosed ones.

Through Arm-PCR of CDR3 regions and iRepertoire HTBI primers, TCR beta libraries were built. TCRdb recomputed calls from the multiplex PCR reads with MiXCR, one row per CDR3 protein. The data contain a few hundred thousand distinct CDR3 sequences, 23% of them singletons. Note on this clonotype: Its antigen is unknown.

Indicated time point: persistent/refractory GD, antithyroid drugs over 5 years with positive TRAb. Extracted RNA from PBMCs served as the source of the TCR library. V was clipped by 4 bases and J by 1 base, with 11 bases between them. Germline CDR1 reads SNHLY; CDR2 reads FYNNEI. The CDR3 extends over 15 amino acids. This chain joins TRBV2 and TRBJ2-1; D may be TRBD1 (6 bases). The sample here was peripheral blood mononuclear cells (PBMCs), taken when the disease was refractory, from a patient treated with antithyroid drugs. This TCR came from a female donor with Graves disease. CDR3 loop: CASSVMDSSYNEQFF. The CDR3 DNA sequence: TGTGCCAGCAGTGTTATGGACAGTTCCTACAATGAGCAGTTCTTC.